These T cell receptor beta chains were read from a single sample in a study of blood T cell repertoires in COVID-19. Sequencing was performed with immunoSEQ multiplex PCR; in TCRdb, only in-frame clones are kept and a portion is missing. The table has 100,000 to 150,000 clones, roughly four fifths seen once. The sample comprised peripheral blood. Receptors originate from a man in his forties with active or convalescent COVID-19. Both conserved end residues are part of each CDR3. Each record gives: D gene, V gene, J gene, clone size, CDR3 DNA, CDR3 protein. D genes are given only for firm matches. Expanded clones are given a class, and other clones once, few, many or no size at all.

D: TRBD2
V: TRBV12-3/TRBV12-4
J: TRBJ2-1
size: NA
DNA: TGTGCCAGCAGAAAGGGACTAGCGGGGGAATTCTTC
CDR3: CASRKGLAGEFF

D: NA
V: TRBV6-5
J: TRBJ2-7
size: NA
DNA: TGTGCCAGCACCCGACAGCAGAATACCTACGAGCAGTACTTC
CDR3: CASTRQQNTYEQYF

D: NA
V: TRBV29-1
J: TRBJ2-5
size: once
DNA: TGCAGCGTTGCAGTGGTGGAGACCCAGTACTTC
CDR3: CSVAVVETQYF

D: NA
V: TRBV27
J: TRBJ2-7
size: few
DNA: TGTGCCAGCAGTTTAAAGACACACACCTACGAGCAGTACTTC
CDR3: CASSLKTHTYEQYF

D: NA
V: TRBV7-9
J: TRBJ1-2
size: NA
DNA: TGTGCCAGCAGCCCTAGTGGACAGTATGGCTACACCTTC
CDR3: CASSPSGQYGYTF

D: NA
V: TRBV10-3
J: TRBJ1-1
size: NA
DNA: TGTGCCATCAGTGAGTTCAAACAGGGGAACACTGAAGCTTTCTTT
CDR3: CAISEFKQGNTEAFF

D: NA
V: TRBV10-1
J: TRBJ1-2
size: NA
DNA: TGCGCCAGCAGTGATACAGGATCTGGCTACACCTTC
CDR3: CASSDTGSGYTF

D: TRBD1
V: TRBV4-3
J: TRBJ1-4
size: NA
DNA: TGCGCCAGCAGCCAAGAGGGACAGGGGAGGGGGACTAATGAAAAACTGTTTTTT
CDR3: CASSQEGQGRGTNEKLFF

D: TRBD2
V: TRBV6-1
J: TRBJ2-1
size: NA
DNA: TGTGCCAGCAGTGAGCGGGGGGGCCCAGATGAGCAGTTCTTC
CDR3: CASSERGGPDEQFF

D: NA
V: TRBV19
J: TRBJ2-3
size: NA
DNA: TGTGCCAGTAGTACTCTTGGCACCAGCACAGATACGCAGTATTTT
CDR3: CASSTLGTSTDTQYF

D: NA
V: TRBV18
J: TRBJ1-1
size: NA
DNA: TGTGCCAGCTCAACCACAGGGATGACTGAAGCTTTCTTT
CDR3: CASSTTGMTEAFF

D: TRBD1
V: TRBV24-1
J: TRBJ2-1
size: NA
DNA: TGTGCCACCAGTGGGACAGGGGATTACAATGAGCAGTTCTTC
CDR3: CATSGTGDYNEQFF

D: TRBD2
V: TRBV6-4
J: TRBJ2-1
size: once
DNA: TGTGCCAGCAGTGACTTAGCGGGCTCCTACAATGAGCAGTTCTTC
CDR3: CASSDLAGSYNEQFF

D: NA
V: TRBV5-1
J: TRBJ1-5
size: NA
DNA: TGCGCCAGCAGCCCCGGGGGGTGGGGGAATCAGCCCCAGCATTTT
CDR3: CASSPGGWGNQPQHF

D: TRBD1
V: TRBV6-5
J: TRBJ2-2
size: NA
DNA: TGTGCCAGCAGTTACGCAGGACAGGGGGCCACCGGGGAGCTGTTTTTT
CDR3: CASSYAGQGATGELFF

D: NA
V: TRBV24-1
J: TRBJ2-5
size: once
DNA: TGTGCCACCAGTGATTCACGTAACTTACAAGAGACCCAGTACTTC
CDR3: CATSDSRNLQETQYF

D: NA
V: TRBV21-1
J: TRBJ2-7
size: NA
DNA: TGTGCCAGCAGCAACTCCGGGACAGGGCTCTACGAGCAGTACTTC
CDR3: CASSNSGTGLYEQYF

D: NA
V: TRBV11-1
J: TRBJ1-1
size: NA
DNA: TGTGCCAGCAGCTTACGCCCCCGACAGCCGAACACTGAAGCTTTCTTT
CDR3: CASSLRPRQPNTEAFF

D: TRBD2
V: TRBV10-3
J: TRBJ2-1
size: once
DNA: TGTGCCATGGCTGACGGGGGGAGGTACAATGAGCAGTTCTTC
CDR3: CAMADGGRYNEQFF

D: NA
V: TRBV3-1/TRBV3-2
J: TRBJ2-7
size: NA
DNA: TGTGCCAGCAGCTCAGACAGCACCTACGAGCAGTACTTC
CDR3: CASSSDSTYEQYF

D: TRBD1
V: TRBV12-3/TRBV12-4
J: TRBJ2-4
size: NA
DNA: TGTGCCAGCAGGACCGGGACAGCCCAGTACTTC
CDR3: CASRTGTAQYF

D: TRBD1
V: TRBV18
J: TRBJ2-7
size: NA
DNA: TGTGCCAGCTCCCAAACAGGGGTGACCGAGCAGTACTTC
CDR3: CASSQTGVTEQYF

D: TRBD1
V: TRBV12-3/TRBV12-4
J: TRBJ1-4
size: once
DNA: TGTGCCAGCAGTACGACGGACAGGGAAAAACTGTTTTTT
CDR3: CASSTTDREKLFF

D: TRBD2
V: TRBV5-1
J: TRBJ2-3
size: NA
DNA: TGCGCCAGCAGCACCTCTAGCGGGGGCACAGATACGCAGTATTTT
CDR3: CASSTSSGGTDTQYF

D: NA
V: TRBV27
J: TRBJ1-1
size: NA
DNA: TGTGCCAGCAGTTCACAGGGCGGCCGGAACACTGAAGCTTTCTTT
CDR3: CASSSQGGRNTEAFF

D: TRBD1
V: TRBV11-3
J: TRBJ1-3
size: NA
DNA: TGTGCCAGCAGGGCGGGACAGGGACGAAGTGGAAACACCATATATTTT
CDR3: CASRAGQGRSGNTIYF